The TCR beta chain described here comes from a study of human T cells and chemical hapten exposure. This clonotype was seen at least ten times. The antigen is undetermined. The library tagged individual cDNA molecules with unique molecular identifiers. TCRdb recomputed calls from the RACE reads with MiXCR, one row per CDR3 protein. The data show about 80,000 distinct CDR3 sequences, with around 15% seen just once and around 4.2% held by the top ten. The ends lost 6 bases at V and 2 bases at J; junction bases unmatched: 6. The CDR3 spans 15 residues. Germline CDR1 is MDHEN and CDR2 is SYDVKM. The time point was: pre-sensitization, week 0. Treatment described: therapeutic diphenylcyclopropenone sensitization with weekly scalp DPC. Extraction yielded total RNA from whole blood (unfractionated). Study-wide results and caveats: Expanded TCRs produced significantly more large CDR3 similarity clusters than controls did.

The sequence was obtained from a woman aged 45-60 years with alopecia areata. Some clones in this sample may be carry-over from other donors' samples. The sample in question was whole blood, obtained in connection with sensitization to the hapten diphenylcyclopropenone (DPC). V is TRBV28 and J is TRBJ2-7, with TRBD2 matching over 11 bases. The DNA for the CDR3 is TGTGCCAGCAGCCCTGGGACTAGCGGACCCTACGAGCAGTACTTC. Protein sequence: CASSPGTSGPYEQYF.